These 8 T cell receptor beta chains came from one sample sequenced in a study of blood T cell repertoires in COVID-19. TCRdb keeps only in-frame clones here, not all; method: immunoSEQ multiplex PCR. The sample has roughly 82,000 clones, around 82% seen once. What was sequenced was peripheral blood. These receptor sequences come from a man aged 55 to 70 with acute or convalescent COVID-19.

This clone has a handful of counts. The V gene is TRBV29-1, the J gene TRBJ1-4; TRBD1 matches 7 bases. There are 17 residues in the CDR3. Per germline, CDR1 SQVTM and CDR2 ANQGSEA. V dropped 4 bases and J dropped 3; count of bases not matched to a gene: 14. The CDR3 DNA is TGCAGCGTTGGAGGGAGACAGGGCGTTGGAGCTAATGAAAAACTGTTTTTT. Its protein product is CSVGGRQGVGANEKLFF. The full variable domain, completed using reference TRBV29-1 and TRBJ1-4, is SAVISQKPSRDICQRGTSLTIQCQVDSQVTMMFWYRQQPGQSLTLIATANQGSEATYESGFVIDKFPISRPNLTFSTLTVSNMSPEDSSIYLCSVGGRQGVGANEKLFFGSGTQLSVL.

This chain joins TRBV3-1 (or the pseudogene TRBV3-2) and TRBJ1-1; 7 bases line up with TRBD1. V gave up 4 bases and J gave up 11 bases; unmatched junction bases: 10. The length of the CDR3 is 13 residues. Germline assignment: CDR1 LGHDT and CDR2 YNNKEL (reference sequence). CDR3 sequence reads: CASSRGQARGAFF. In DNA, the CDR3 is TGTGCCAGCAGCCGAGGACAGGCCAGGGGGGCTTTCTTT.

The genes are TRBV5-1 and TRBJ2-5; 11 bases match TRBD2. V trimming: 4 bases; J trimming: 3 bases; junction bases outside the gene matches: 5. CDR3 length equals 15 residues. Looked up from germline, CDR1 is SGHRS and CDR2 is YFSETQ. In DNA, the CDR3 is TGCGCCAGCAGCACCGGGACTAGCGGTAAAGAGACCCAGTACTTC. This translates into CASSTGTSGKETQYF. The variable domain in full, completed from reference TRBV5-1 and TRBJ2-5, reads KAGVTQTPRYLIKTRGQQVTLSCSPISGHRSVSWYQQTPGQGLQFLFEYFSETQRNKGNFPGRFSGRQFSNSRSEMNVSTLELGDSALYLCASSTGTSGKETQYFGPGTRLLVL.

The chain is built from TRBV6-5 and TRBJ1-1; TRBD1 matches at 7 bases. The germline V gene has CDR1 MNHEY and CDR2 SVGAGI. V was pared by 6 bases and J by 0 bases, with 1 base of the junction left unmatched. This CDR3 has 13 residues. The CDR3 here is CASSQGVNTEAFF. As DNA, the CDR3 is TGTGCCAGCAGCCAGGGGGTGAACACTGAAGCTTTCTTT.

V and J are TRBV7-2 and TRBJ1-5, with a possible D match to TRBD1 (6 bases). This CDR3 comprises 13 residues. The V gene's germline CDR1 is SGHTA and CDR2 FQGNSA. V lost 4 bases and J 5 bases, leaving 9 bases between the germline ends. CDR3 sequence (DNA): TGTGCCAGCAGCTGGACAGTAGATCAGCCCCAGCATTTT. The encoded protein is CASSWTVDQPQHF.

The chain joins TRBV12-3 or TRBV12-4 to TRBJ1-1; D is undetermined. The CDR3 loop spans 13 amino acids. Trimming cost V 5 bases and J 5 bases, with 12 bases left between them. The CDR3 loop reads CASSQRSPTEAFF. The CDR3 nucleotides are TGTGCCAGCAGTCAGCGCTCCCCGACTGAAGCTTTCTTT.

This sequence joins TRBV3-1 (or the pseudogene TRBV3-2) and TRBJ2-3; tentative D call: TRBD2 (6 bases). There are 15 residues in the CDR3. The V end lost 1 base, the J end lost 8 bases, and 16 bases lay between the germline ends. Germline V lookup: CDR1 LGHDT, CDR2 YNNKEL (reference sequence). CDR3 protein: CASSQGAGPSGTQYF. For the CDR3, the DNA is TGTGCCAGCAGCCAAGGGGCGGGGCCCTCAGGTACGCAGTATTTT.

The chain uses TRBV5-4 and TRBJ2-7; 10 bases align to TRBD2. Looked up from germline, CDR1 is SGHNT and CDR2 is YYREEE (reference sequence). The CDR3 has 15 residues. J gave up 4 bases and V 0 bases, and 4 bases lay outside the gene matches. The CDR3 DNA reads TGTGCCAGCAGCTTGGCATCAGCGGGAGGGTACGAGCAGTACTTC. Translating it yields CASSLASAGGYEQYF.